Shown below are 16 T cell receptor beta chains from a single sample sequenced in a study of regulatory T cells in long-lasting Graves disease. The sample's time point: newly diagnosed GD, antithyroid drugs for less than 3 months. TCR sequences were obtained from RNA taken from PBMCs. Building the TCR beta libraries relied on iRepertoire HTBI primers, and CDR3 regions underwent Arm-PCR. TCRdb passed the multiplex PCR reads through MiXCR, listing each CDR3 protein once. Of roughly 530,000 distinct CDR3 sequences in the sample, about 16% are singletons; the top ten hold around a quarter. These data are also associated with another study on T cells in Graves' hyperthyroidism and ophthalmopathy.

The material was peripheral blood mononuclear cells (PBMCs), obtained at new diagnosis, from a patient treated with antithyroid drugs. These receptor sequences come from a woman aged 40-60 years with Graves disease.

This clonotype was counted between two and nine times. The chain is built from TRBV7-3 and TRBJ2-7, with D perhaps TRBD2 (5 bases). The CDR3 is made up of 16 amino acids. Germline CDR1 is SGHTA and CDR2 is FQGTGA. Trimming took 5 bases from V and 6 from J, leaving 23 bases between them. The CDR3 reads CASSIRVNIMSGEQYF. The CDR3 DNA sequence: TGTGCCAGCAGCATTAGAGTTAACATTATGAGCGGCGAGCAGTACTTC.

The chain recombines TRBV7-3 with TRBJ2-7; a weak D match, TRBD2 (6 bases). V was pared by 4 bases and J by 6 bases, with 13 bases between. CDR1 and CDR2 from the germline V gene are SGHTA and FQGTGA. There are 13 residues in the CDR3. CDR3 nucleotide sequence: TGTGCCAGCAGCTCGTCGGCGGGAACCGAGCAGTACTTC. Protein: CASSSSAGTEQYF.

In this sample, this clonotype turned up many times. Here the CDR3 reads CASSGPETGGNEQFF. Written as DNA, the CDR3 is TGTGCCAGCAGCGGCCCCGAGACAGGGGGCAATGAGCAGTTCTTC. The chain links TRBV2 to TRBJ2-1; 9 positions agree with TRBD1. This CDR3 is 15 amino acids long. With V trimmed by 6 bases and J by 6 bases, 9 bases remained unmatched. CDR1 SNHLY and CDR2 FYNNEI come from the germline V gene.

Notes on this clonotype: One base separates it from a far larger clone, so it is likely a read error. The rearrangement uses TRBV11-3 and TRBJ2-3; D may be TRBD1 or TRBD2 (5 bases each). The CDR3 has 14 amino acids. Trimming pared 7 bases from V and 1 base from J, leaving 12 bases between. The V gene's germline CDR1 is SGHNT and CDR2 YENEEA. This CDR3 is CASTRDGGTDTQYF. The CDR3 DNA follows: TGTGCCAGCACCCGGGACGGGGGCACAGATACGCAGTATTTT.

This clonotype appeared a few times. The chain employs TRBV3-1 and TRBJ2-1, with D perhaps given as TRBD1 or TRBD2 (5 bases each). The CDR3 extends over 17 amino acids. V gave up 0 bases and J gave up 4 bases, with 16 bases separating them. Germline V gives CDR1 LGHDT, CDR2 YNNKEL (reference sequence). The CDR3 reads CASSQESGRGEYNEQFF. The CDR3, as DNA: TGTGCCAGCAGCCAAGAGTCAGGGCGAGGGGAATACAATGAGCAGTTCTTC.

The CDR3 region is CASSQGGPQETQYF. CDR3 nucleotides: TGCGCCAGCAGCCAGGGGGGACCACAAGAGACCCAGTACTTC. This rearrangement joins TRBV5-1 to TRBJ2-5; D may be TRBD1 (7 bases). This CDR3 is built from 14 residues. In germline, CDR1 is SGHRS, CDR2 YFSETQ. Trimming shortened V by 4 bases and J by 2 bases, and 12 bases separated the two germline ends.

This clonotype was observed at least ten times. The chain recombines TRBV28 with TRBJ1-1; 7 bases are shared with TRBD1. V trimming: 7 bases; J trimming: 0 bases; junction bases outside the gene matches: 5. This CDR3 is 14 amino acids long. CDR1 is MDHEN, CDR2 SYDVKM, per germline. Here the CDR3 reads CASKWDSLNTEAFF. CDR3 DNA: TGTGCCAGCAAATGGGACAGTTTGAACACTGAAGCTTTCTTT.

The table lists this clonotype with a count of one. This rearrangement joins TRBV7-2 to TRBJ2-2; D unclear. Germline V lookup: CDR1 SGHTA, CDR2 FQGNSA. The ends were cut back, 2 bases at V and 6 bases at J, with 16 bases in the middle. The CDR3 is 16 residues long. The CDR3 DNA follows: TGTGCCAGCAGCTTATCCCCAGCAGTAAACCCCGGGGAGCTGTTTTTT. This sequence encodes CASSLSPAVNPGELFF.

This clonotype came up many times. The chain is built from TRBV12-3 or TRBV12-4 and TRBJ1-1; D is possibly TRBD1 (5 bases). This CDR3 has 14 amino acids. Trimming shortened V by 6 bases and J by 5 bases, and 16 bases separated the two germline ends. CDR3 sequence reads: CASSFGGEWTEAFF. CDR3 sequence (DNA): TGTGCCAGCAGCTTTGGGGGGGAGTGGACTGAAGCTTTCTTT.

The table lists this clonotype with many counts. V usage is TRBV11-2 and J usage is TRBJ2-7; D is perhaps TRBD1 or TRBD2 (5 bases each). Trimming left V 3 bases short and J 4 bases short, with 7 bases between. The germline gives CDR1 SGHAT, CDR2 FQNNGV. The CDR3 loop spans 12 amino acids. CDR3: CASSFWGYEQYF. CDR3 nucleotides: TGTGCCAGCAGCTTCTGGGGGTACGAGCAGTACTTC.

This chain joins TRBV19 and TRBJ1-1; D possibly corresponds to TRBD1 (5 bases). V dropped 5 bases and J dropped 4 bases, with 11 bases sitting between them. CDR3 size: 13 residues. Per the germline V gene, CDR1 is LNHDA and CDR2 is SQIVND (reference sequence). CDR3 bases: TGTGCCAGTAGTGTATTGGGGGGCACTGAAGCTTTCTTT. It specifies CASSVLGGTEAFF.

This clonotype was counted ten times or more. The J gene is TRBJ1-1, the V gene TRBV6-2 or TRBV6-3; D ambiguous. The germline CDR1 and CDR2 sequences are MNHEY and SVGEGT. The CDR3 is 15 amino acids. Trimming removed 4 bases at V and 5 bases at J, with 17 bases between. CDR3 DNA: TGTGCCAGCAGTTCCCCTACAAGTGTAACTACTGAAGCTTTCTTT. Protein product: CASSSPTSVTTEAFF.

A remark on this clonotype: Being one base from a much bigger clone, this may be a read error. The rearrangement links TRBV7-9 to TRBJ2-3; D possibly corresponds to TRBD1 (6 bases). This CDR3 is 13 amino acids long. Germline V gene sequence: CDR1 SEHNR, CDR2 FQNEAQ (reference sequence). CDR3 in amino acids: CASSLYGGKLRDF. The CDR3 DNA sequence: TGTGCCAGCAGCTTATATGGGGGCAAACTCCGGGATTTT.

In its sample, this clonotype was seen many times. This chain joins TRBV28 and TRBJ1-5; TRBD1 is a possible D gene (5 bases). Per the germline V gene, CDR1 is MDHEN and CDR2 is SYDVKM. Trimming removed 6 bases from V and 1 base from J, with 10 bases in between. The CDR3 is made up of 14 amino acids. The CDR3 protein is CASRRGASNQPQHF. DNA of the CDR3: TGTGCCAGCAGAAGGGGTGCAAGCAATCAGCCCCAGCATTTT.

Many counts were recorded for this clonotype. V and J are TRBV11-2 and TRBJ2-7; D may be TRBD1 (5 bases). Germline V gives CDR1 SGHAT, CDR2 FQNNGV. The CDR3 sequence is 15 residues long. Trimming removed 1 base from V and 1 base from J, with 11 bases in between. The CDR3 bases are TGTGCCAGCAGCTTAGGGGGCATACCTTCCTACGAGCAGTACTTC. Translation: CASSLGGIPSYEQYF.

The rearrangement uses TRBV7-9 and TRBJ2-1; unclear D gene. Germline V lookup: CDR1 SEHNR, CDR2 FQNEAQ (reference sequence). V was shortened by 7 bases and J by 0 bases, with 13 bases between the two germline ends. This CDR3 is built from 15 residues. CDR3 DNA: TGTGCCAGCACCCCGACCGAGAGCTCCTACAATGAGCAGTTCTTC. It encodes CASTPTESSYNEQFF.